The clone carrying this T cell receptor (beta chain) was picked up many times. Antigen: not known. This sample stems from a study of T cells in Graves' hyperthyroidism and ophthalmopathy. The CDR3 consists of 13 residues. Germline V gives CDR1 SGHTS, CDR2 YDEGEE. V shed 1 base and J shed 8 bases, with 12 bases lying between them. Findings and caveats of the study: Most clonotypes expanded in thyroid above 0.001 were likewise present in blood.

Amplification yielded TCR beta CDR3 regions, with RNA transcripts as the source. The HTBI primer set was used in a first-round RT-PCR of the TCR CDR3. TCRdb reanalysed the multiplex PCR reads using MiXCR and keeps one entry per CDR3 protein. This repertoire shows roughly 700,000 distinct CDR3 sequences, roughly 32% found once; its top ten account for around a third. Based on clinical symptoms, serum thyroxine and TRAb, thyroid ultrasound and orbital computed tomography, diagnoses were reached. From 10 ml of fresh peripheral blood, PBMCs were isolated. The sample comprised blood. The genes are TRBV5-8 and TRBJ1-2; no clear D. This sequence originates from a woman aged 40 to 55 with Graves' hyperthyroidism. Here the CDR3 reads CASSLFPVRGYTF. CDR3 in DNA: TGTGCCAGCAGCTTGTTTCCCGTGAGGGGCTACACCTTC.